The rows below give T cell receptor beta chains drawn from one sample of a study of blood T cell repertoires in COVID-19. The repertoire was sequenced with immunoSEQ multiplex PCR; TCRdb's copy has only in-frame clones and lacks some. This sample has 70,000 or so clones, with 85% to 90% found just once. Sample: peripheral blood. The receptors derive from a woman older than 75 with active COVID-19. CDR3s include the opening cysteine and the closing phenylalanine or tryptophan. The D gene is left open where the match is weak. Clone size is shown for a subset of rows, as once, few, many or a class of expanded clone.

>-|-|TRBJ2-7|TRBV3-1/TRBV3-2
TGTGCCAGCAGCTGGGCCTTGACTACGACCTACGAGCAGTACTTC
CASSWALTTTYEQYF
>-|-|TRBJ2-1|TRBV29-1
TGCAGCATTATTACTCCAGAAAACGCGGTTGGGGAGCAGTTCTTC
CSIITPENAVGEQFF
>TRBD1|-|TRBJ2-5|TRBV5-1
TGCGCCAGCAGCCCCGGGACAGGGGGCATAGAGACCCAGTACTTC
CASSPGTGGIETQYF
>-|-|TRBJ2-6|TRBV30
TGTGCCTGGAGTCGGGTCTCTGGGGCCAACGTCCTGACTTTC
CAWSRVSGANVLTF
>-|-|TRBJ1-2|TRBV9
TGTGCCAGCAGTCAGAAGTGGGGAGGAAGGACCTATGGCTACACCTTC
CASSQKWGGRTYGYTF
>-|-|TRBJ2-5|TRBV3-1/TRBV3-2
TGTGCCAGCACCTCGCCGGGGAGTCAAGAGACCCAGTACTTC
CASTSPGSQETQYF
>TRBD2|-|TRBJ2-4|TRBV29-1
TGCAGCGTTGAAGTTAGCGGGAGTTACATTCAGTACTTC
CSVEVSGSYIQYF
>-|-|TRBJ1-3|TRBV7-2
TGTGCCAGCAGCTTAGTCCCAGTAATGGCCTCTGGAAACACCATATATTTT
CASSLVPVMASGNTIYF
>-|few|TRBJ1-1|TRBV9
TGTGCCAGCAGCGTAGGCCCGGGGGGCACTGAAGCTTTCTTT
CASSVGPGGTEAFF
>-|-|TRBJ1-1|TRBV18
TGTGCCAGCTCATCGGGACTGATGAACACTGAAGCTTTCTTT
CASSSGLMNTEAFF
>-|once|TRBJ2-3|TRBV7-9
TGTGCCATTCCGGACACCGTAGTTTCGGATACGCAGTATTTT
CAIPDTVVSDTQYF
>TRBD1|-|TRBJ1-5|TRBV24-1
TGTGCCACCAGTGACTCGACAGGGATAAGCAATCAGCCCCAGCATTTT
CATSDSTGISNQPQHF
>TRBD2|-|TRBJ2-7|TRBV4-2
TGTGCCAGCAGCCAGATCGTAGCGGGTCGCTCCTACGAGCAGTACTTC
CASSQIVAGRSYEQYF
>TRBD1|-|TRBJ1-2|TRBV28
TGTGCCAGCAGTCCCGGGACAGTCTATGGCTACACCTTC
CASSPGTVYGYTF
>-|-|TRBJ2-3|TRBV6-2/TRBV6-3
TGTGCCAGCAGTTATAGGGGATCGCAGTATTTT
CASSYRGSQYF
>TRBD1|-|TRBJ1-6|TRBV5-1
TGCGCCAGCAGCTACGGCGGGACAGTTATTGACCCCCTCCACTTT
CASSYGGTVIDPLHF
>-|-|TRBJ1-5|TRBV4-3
TGCGCCAGCAGCCTCGACACTAGCAATCAGCCCCAGCATTTT
CASSLDTSNQPQHF
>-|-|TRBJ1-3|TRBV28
TGTGCCAGCAGTTTACAGGGTCGGGGAAACACCATATATTTT
CASSLQGRGNTIYF
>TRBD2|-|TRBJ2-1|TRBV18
TGTGCCAGCTCAGAATCGGGAGGGCCCGGCGAGCAGTTCTTC
CASSESGGPGEQFF
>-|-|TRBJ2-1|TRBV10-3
TGTGCCATCAGTGAGTCGAAAACGGGGCTAGCGACGACGGATGAGCAGTTCTTC
CAISESKTGLATTDEQFF
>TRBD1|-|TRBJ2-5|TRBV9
TGTGCCAGCAGCGTAGAGGGACAGGGTGTCGGGACCCAGTACTTC
CASSVEGQGVGTQYF
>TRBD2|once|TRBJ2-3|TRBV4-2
TGTGCCAGCAGCCAAGATTATAGCGGGAGGTCTGGAGATACGCAGTATTTT
CASSQDYSGRSGDTQYF
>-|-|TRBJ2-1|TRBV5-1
TGCGCCAGCAGCCGCCTGACAGCTAGCTCCTACAATGAGCAGTTCTTC
CASSRLTASSYNEQFF
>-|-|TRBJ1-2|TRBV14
TGTGCCAGCAGCTCCGACAGTAACTTCTATGGCTACACCTTC
CASSSDSNFYGYTF
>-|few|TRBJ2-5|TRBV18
TGTGCCAGCTCACCACCGGGCTTCGAAGAGACCCAGTACTTC
CASSPPGFEETQYF
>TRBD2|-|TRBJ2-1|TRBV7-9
TGTGCCAGCAGATCAGCGGGAGATGAGCAGTTCTTC
CASRSAGDEQFF
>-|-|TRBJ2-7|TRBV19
TGTGCCAGTAGTATGACAGGTCCATACGAGCAGTACTTC
CASSMTGPYEQYF
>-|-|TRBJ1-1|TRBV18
TGTGCCAGCTCACCAACTAGGAACACTGAAGCTTTCTTT
CASSPTRNTEAFF
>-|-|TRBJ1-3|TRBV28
TGTGCCAGCAGCTCTTGGACAGAAGGAAACACCATATATTTT
CASSSWTEGNTIYF
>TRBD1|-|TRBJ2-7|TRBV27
TGTGCCAGCAGTTATGACAGGGTCTCCGAGCAGTACTTC
CASSYDRVSEQYF
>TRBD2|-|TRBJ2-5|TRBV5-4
TGTGCCAGCAGCTTTAGCGGGGGGTACCAAGAGACCCAGTACTTC
CASSFSGGYQETQYF
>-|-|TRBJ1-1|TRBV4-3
TGCGCCAGCAGCCAAGATGGGGGAGGGAGGGGGAACACTGAAGCTTTCTTT
CASSQDGGGRGNTEAFF
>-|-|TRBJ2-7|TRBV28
TGTGCCAGCAGTCCGGGACACTTATACGAGCAGTACTTC
CASSPGHLYEQYF
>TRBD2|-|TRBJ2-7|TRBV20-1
TGCAGTGCTAGTCCGCGGACTAGCGGGAGGTACGAGCAGTACTTC
CSASPRTSGRYEQYF
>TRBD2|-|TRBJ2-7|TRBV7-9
TGTGCCAGCAGCTTAGAGGTAGCGGGAGTGTACTTC
CASSLEVAGVYF
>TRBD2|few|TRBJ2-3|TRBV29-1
TGCAGTCTAGCGGAACCCACAGATACGCAGTATTTT
CSLAEPTDTQYF
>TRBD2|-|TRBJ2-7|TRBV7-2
TGTGCCAGCAGCTTAGTAGCGGGGGTCTCCTACGAGCAGTACTTC
CASSLVAGVSYEQYF
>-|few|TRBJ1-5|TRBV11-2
TGTGCCAGCCGAGGGGGGGTGGATCAGCCCCAGCATTTT
CASRGGVDQPQHF
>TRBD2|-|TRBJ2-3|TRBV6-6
TGTGCCAGCAGAACTAGCGGGAGGGGAGCAGATACGCAGTATTTT
CASRTSGRGADTQYF
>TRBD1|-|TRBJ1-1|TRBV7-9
TGTGCCAGCAGCTTAGAGGGGGCCACTGAAGCTTTCTTT
CASSLEGATEAFF
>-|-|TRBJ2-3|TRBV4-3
TGCGCCAGCAGCCAAGATCCCCAAACCGCGGATACGCAGTATTTT
CASSQDPQTADTQYF
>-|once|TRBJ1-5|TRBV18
TGTGCCAGCTCACCATCTGGGCAGGGTCAGCCCCAGCATTTT
CASSPSGQGQPQHF
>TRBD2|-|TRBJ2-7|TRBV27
TGTGCCAGCCTCAAGACTAGCGGGACCTACGAGCAGTACTTC
CASLKTSGTYEQYF
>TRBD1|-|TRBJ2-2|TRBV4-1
TGCGCCAGCAGCCCATACTTAATCACAGGGGTTGGTACCGGGGAGCTGTTTTTT
CASSPYLITGVGTGELFF
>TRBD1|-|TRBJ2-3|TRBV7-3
TGTGCCAGCAGCTCAGCCGCAGGGGGCCCCCCTACAGATACGCAGTATTTT
CASSSAAGGPPTDTQYF
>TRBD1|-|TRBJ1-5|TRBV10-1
TGCGCCAGCAGTGAGCCCAGGACAGGGGGGGGCCCTCAGCCCCAGCATTTT
CASSEPRTGGGPQPQHF
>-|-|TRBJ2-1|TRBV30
TGTGCCTGGAGCCCCCTCAGGGGTGAGCAGTTCTTC
CAWSPLRGEQFF
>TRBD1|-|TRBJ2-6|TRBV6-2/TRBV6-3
TGTGCCAGCAGCCCCTGGAGGGACAGGGTCTCTGGGGCCAACGTCCTGACTTTC
CASSPWRDRVSGANVLTF
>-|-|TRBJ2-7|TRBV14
TGTGCCAGCAGCCAAGGTGGGACATTTAGGGGCGAGCAGTACTTC
CASSQGGTFRGEQYF
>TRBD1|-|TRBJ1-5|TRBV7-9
TGTGCCAGCAGCTTAGCCCGGACAGGGGGGGGTCAGCCCCAGCATTTT
CASSLARTGGGQPQHF
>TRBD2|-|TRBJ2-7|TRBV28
TGTGCCAGCAGGTCGGGAGGCTACGAGCAGTACTTC
CASRSGGYEQYF